This T cell receptor beta chain came from a study of blood T cell repertoires in COVID-19. Study-wide context: Researchers got acute and convalescent COVID-19 samples from the United States, Italy and Spain. The analysed material was cDNA or gDNA that came from T cells, B-cell-depleted T cells, or PBMCs.

V dropped 3 bases and J dropped 7; count of bases not matched to a gene: 5. CDR3 length equals 13 residues. Germline lookup yields CDR1 SGDLS and CDR2 YYNGEE. Measured with immunoSEQ multiplex PCR; TCRdb has only the in-frame clones, and not every one. The data hold more than 250,000 clones, with 70% to 90% observed a single time. The receptor was isolated from a human donor in a cohort sampled during active COVID-19. The rearrangement uses TRBV9 and TRBJ2-5, with TRBD2 matching over 8 bases. The source material was peripheral blood. DNA of the CDR3: TGTGCCAGCAGCGAGGGACTAGGGGGGACCCAGTACTTC. Protein: CASSEGLGGTQYF.